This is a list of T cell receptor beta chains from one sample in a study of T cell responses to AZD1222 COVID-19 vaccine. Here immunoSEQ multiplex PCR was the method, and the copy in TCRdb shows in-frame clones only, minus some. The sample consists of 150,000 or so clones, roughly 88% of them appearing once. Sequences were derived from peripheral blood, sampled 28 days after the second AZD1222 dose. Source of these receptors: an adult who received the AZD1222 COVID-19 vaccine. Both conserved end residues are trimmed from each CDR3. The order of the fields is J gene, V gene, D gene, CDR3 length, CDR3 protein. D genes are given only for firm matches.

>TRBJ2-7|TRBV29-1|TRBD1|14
SVVPIPAGQGARQY
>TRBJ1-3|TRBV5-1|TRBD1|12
ASSLGQGRNTIY
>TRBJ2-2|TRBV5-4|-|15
ASSPGLGAHNTGELF
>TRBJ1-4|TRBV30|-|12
AWTTGQINEKLF
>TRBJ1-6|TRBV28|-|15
ASSRSRSDSSNSPLH
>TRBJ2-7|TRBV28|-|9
ASRMRGEQY
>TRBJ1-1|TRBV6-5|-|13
ASTYSAAALTEAF
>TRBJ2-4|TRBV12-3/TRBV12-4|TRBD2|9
ASSWGGRLY
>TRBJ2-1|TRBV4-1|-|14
ASSQLDLTGGNEQF
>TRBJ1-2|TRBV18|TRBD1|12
ASSLLDRDYGYT
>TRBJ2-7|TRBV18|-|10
ASSEFRYEQY
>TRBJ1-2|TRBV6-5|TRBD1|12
ASGPQGANYGYT
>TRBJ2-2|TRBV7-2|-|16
ASSLSSRGQLDTGELF
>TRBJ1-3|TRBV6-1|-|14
ASSGLFRSGGNTIY
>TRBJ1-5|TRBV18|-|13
ASSPLAEPAQPQH
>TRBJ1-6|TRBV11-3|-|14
ASSLAYGLLNSPLH
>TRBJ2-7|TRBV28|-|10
ASSLGVYEQY
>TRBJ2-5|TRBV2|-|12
ASRRGSIQETQY
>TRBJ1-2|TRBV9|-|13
ASSAETGTPNGYT
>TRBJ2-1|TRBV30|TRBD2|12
AWSAGLVLNEQF
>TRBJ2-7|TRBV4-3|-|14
ASSQFNARASYEQY
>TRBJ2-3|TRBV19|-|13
ASSARTAITDTQY
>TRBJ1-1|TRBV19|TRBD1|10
ASREGATEAF
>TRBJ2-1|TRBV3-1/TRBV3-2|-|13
ASSQDPQTYNEQF
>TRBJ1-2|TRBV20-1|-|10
SASTGNYGYT
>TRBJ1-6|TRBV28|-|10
ASRRGDSPLH
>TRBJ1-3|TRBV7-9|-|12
ASSSRRVGDTIY
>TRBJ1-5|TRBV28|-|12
ASRLSVSNQPQH
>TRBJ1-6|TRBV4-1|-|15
ASSQDPRGSYNSPLH
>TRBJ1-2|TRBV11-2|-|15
ASSPSPQAQPNYGYT
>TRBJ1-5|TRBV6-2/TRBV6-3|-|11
ASSKQSNQPQH
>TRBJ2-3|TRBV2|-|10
ASSDNTDTQY
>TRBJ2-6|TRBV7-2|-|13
ASSLAGSGANVLT
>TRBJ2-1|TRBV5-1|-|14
ASSLVPGSLDNEQF
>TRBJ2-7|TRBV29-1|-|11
SVEVHAGYEQY
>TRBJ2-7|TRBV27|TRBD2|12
ASSSGTSGYEQY
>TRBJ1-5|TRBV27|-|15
ASSSSKTGLSNQPQH
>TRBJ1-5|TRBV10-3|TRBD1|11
AISGDSWQPQH
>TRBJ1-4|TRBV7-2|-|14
ASSSGRGERREKLF
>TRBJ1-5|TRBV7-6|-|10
ASSLFDQPQH
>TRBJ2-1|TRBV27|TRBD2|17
ASSLSPFRLAGGYNEQF
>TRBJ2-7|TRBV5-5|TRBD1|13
ASSETGGGSYEQY
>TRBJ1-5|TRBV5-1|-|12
ASSLDGSNQPQH
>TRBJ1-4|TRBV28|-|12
ASSAGGGFEKLF
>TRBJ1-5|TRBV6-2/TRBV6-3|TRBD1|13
ASSTTGQGQRPQH
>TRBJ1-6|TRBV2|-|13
ASTLDTSYNSPLH
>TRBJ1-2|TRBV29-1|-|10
SVVPGTYGYT
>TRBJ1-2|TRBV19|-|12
ASSIPGANYGYT
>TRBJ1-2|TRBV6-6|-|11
ASSYERGAGYT
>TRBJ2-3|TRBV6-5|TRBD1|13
ASSYGTGYTDTQY
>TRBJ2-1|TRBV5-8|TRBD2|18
ASSLAKRLAGPSSYNEQF
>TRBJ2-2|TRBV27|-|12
ASRTTGNTGELF
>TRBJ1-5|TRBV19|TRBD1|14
ASSDRDRGLGQPQH
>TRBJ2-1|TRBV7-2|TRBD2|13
ASSLPGTSGRRQF
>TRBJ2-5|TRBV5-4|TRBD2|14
ASSRTSGGLGETQY
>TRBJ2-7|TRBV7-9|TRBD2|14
ASSQEGSGTLYEQY
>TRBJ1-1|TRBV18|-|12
ASSPPSMNTEAF
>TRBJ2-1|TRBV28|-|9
ASSLVNEQF
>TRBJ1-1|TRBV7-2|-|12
ASRASGGGAEAF
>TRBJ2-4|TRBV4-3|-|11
ASSQTGQNIQY